This TCR beta chain is from a study of tumor-infiltrating lymphocytes in localized non-small cell lung cancer. Study information: Each patient gave resected tumor and non-adjacent uninvolved lung tissue.

The CDR3 is made up of 15 amino acids. Trimming removed 4 bases from V and 5 bases from J, with 18 bases in between. Germline lookup yields CDR1 SGDLS and CDR2 YYNGEE. Of note for this clone: What it recognizes is unknown.

Overall study findings and caveats: Different pieces of the same tissue were used for each assay. Tumor T-cell fraction was not associated with recurrence-free survival.

Profiled with immunoSEQ multiplex PCR; TCRdb holds only in-frame clones, not every one. The sample includes under 15,000 clones, approximately 80% of them seen just once. This sequence originates from a human donor with non-small cell lung cancer. The rearrangement uses TRBV9 and TRBJ1-2, with D possibly being TRBD1 (5 bases). Material for sequencing was lung tumor tissue. The CDR3 loop is CASSLPADTLYGYTF. CDR3 nucleotide sequence: TGTGCCAGCAGCCTCCCCGCGGACACACTTTATGGCTACACCTTC. The whole variable domain, filled in from reference TRBV9 and TRBJ1-2, reads DSGVTQTPKHLITATGQRVTLRCSPRSGDLSVYWYQQSLDQGLQFLIQYYNGEERAKGNILERFSAQQFPDLHSELNLSSLELGDSALYFCASSLPADTLYGYTFGSGTRLTVV.